This T cell receptor beta chain emerged from a study of cytomegalovirus exposure and HLA in healthy donors. The study ran its PCR with 60 Vbeta and 13 Jbeta primers. Assay used: immunoSEQ multiplex PCR; TCRdb lists only in-frame clones, some missing. This sample contains some 130,000 clones. Germline values: CDR1 SGHRS, CDR2 YFSETQ. V lost 0 bases, J lost 0 bases, and 2 bases stayed unmatched. The CDR3 loop spans 17 amino acids. The rearrangement uses TRBV5-1 and TRBJ1-4; 10 positions match TRBD1. The sequenced sample consisted of PBMCs. The TCR sequence derives from a middle-aged woman in good health and CMV-seronegative. CDR3 nucleotide sequence: TGCGCCAGCAGCTTGGAGACAGGGGGCTCAACTAATGAAAAACTGTTTTTT. Its translation is CASSLETGGSTNEKLFF. The variable domain in full, with the rest retrieved from reference TRBV5-1 and TRBJ1-4, is KAGVTQTPRYLIKTRGQQVTLSCSPISGHRSVSWYQQTPGQGLQFLFEYFSETQRNKGNFPGRFSGRQFSNSRSEMNVSTLELGDSALYLCASSLETGGSTNEKLFFGSGTQLSVL.